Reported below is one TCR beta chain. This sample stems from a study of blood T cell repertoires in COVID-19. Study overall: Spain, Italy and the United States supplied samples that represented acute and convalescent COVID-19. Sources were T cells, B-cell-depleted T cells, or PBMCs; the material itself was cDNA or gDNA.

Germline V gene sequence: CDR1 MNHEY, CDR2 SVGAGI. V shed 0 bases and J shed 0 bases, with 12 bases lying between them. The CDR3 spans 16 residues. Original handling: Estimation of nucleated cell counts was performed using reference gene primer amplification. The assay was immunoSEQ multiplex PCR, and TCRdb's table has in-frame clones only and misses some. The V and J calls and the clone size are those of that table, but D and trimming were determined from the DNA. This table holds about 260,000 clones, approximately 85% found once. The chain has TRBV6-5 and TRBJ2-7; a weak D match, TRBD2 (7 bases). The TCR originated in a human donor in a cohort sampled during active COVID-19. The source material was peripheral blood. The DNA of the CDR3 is TGTGCCAGCAGTTACTCGGGGGGGGCGGGCTCCTACGAGCAGTACTTC. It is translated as CASSYSGGAGSYEQYF.